Below are 5 T cell receptor beta chains sequenced from a single sample in a study of blood T cell repertoires in COVID-19. The protocol was immunoSEQ multiplex PCR, while the TCRdb copy is restricted to in-frame clones and leaves out a portion. The sample shows about 250,000 clones, about 91% of them seen only once. Material for sequencing was peripheral blood. These TCRs come from a woman younger than 45 with COVID-19, enrolled during active disease.

The V call is TRBV5-8, the J call TRBJ1-1; a possible D gene is TRBD1 (5 bases). The CDR3 contains 13 residues. Per germline, CDR1 SGHTS and CDR2 YDEGEE. Trimming shortened V by 9 bases and J by 6 bases, and 18 bases separated the two germline ends. This chain's CDR3 is CATAFRGGAEAFF. The CDR3 DNA reads as TGTGCCACTGCATTCCGGGGGGGGGCTGAAGCTTTCTTT.

CDR3 in amino acids: CASSLGLAGASEQYV. For the CDR3, the DNA is TGTGCCAGCTCACTGGGACTAGCGGGAGCAAGCGAGCAGTACGTC. The chain is built from TRBV18 and TRBJ2-7; TRBD2 matches 14 bases. The CDR3 sequence is 15 residues long. The V and J ends lost 4 bases and 6 bases, in that order; junction bases with no gene match: 5. Per germline, CDR1 KGHSH and CDR2 LQKENI.

The chain uses TRBV28 and TRBJ1-5; the match to TRBD1 covers 9 bases. Germline CDR1 reads MDHEN; CDR2 reads SYDVKM. Trimming cost V 6 bases and J 7 bases; bases outside gene matches: 10. The CDR3 runs to 15 residues. In nucleotides, the CDR3 is TGTGCCAGCAGATCGGACAGGGGCGCGTTACAGCCCCAGCATTTT. Translation: CASRSDRGALQPQHF.

V usage is TRBV4-3 and J usage is TRBJ1-1; D gene ambiguous. Germline values: CDR1 LGHNA, CDR2 YSLEER. The V and J ends lost 0 bases and 3 bases respectively, with 11 bases between them. This CDR3 comprises 15 residues. For the CDR3, the DNA is TGCGCCAGCAGCCAAGAGCCGGGATGGGACACTGAAGCTTTCTTT. Its protein is CASSQEPGWDTEAFF.

For this clone: Compared with germline, one end of the junction differs, possibly owing to a read error. The chain recombines TRBV7-7 with TRBJ2-5, with 9 bases that match TRBD2. CDR3 size: 15 residues. Per germline, CDR1 SSHAT and CDR2 FNYEAQ (reference sequence). The CDR3 spells CASSPVVGGGAPQYF. The DNA for the CDR3 is TGTGCTAGCAGCCCGGTGGTTGGCGGGGGGGCGCCCCAGTACTTC.